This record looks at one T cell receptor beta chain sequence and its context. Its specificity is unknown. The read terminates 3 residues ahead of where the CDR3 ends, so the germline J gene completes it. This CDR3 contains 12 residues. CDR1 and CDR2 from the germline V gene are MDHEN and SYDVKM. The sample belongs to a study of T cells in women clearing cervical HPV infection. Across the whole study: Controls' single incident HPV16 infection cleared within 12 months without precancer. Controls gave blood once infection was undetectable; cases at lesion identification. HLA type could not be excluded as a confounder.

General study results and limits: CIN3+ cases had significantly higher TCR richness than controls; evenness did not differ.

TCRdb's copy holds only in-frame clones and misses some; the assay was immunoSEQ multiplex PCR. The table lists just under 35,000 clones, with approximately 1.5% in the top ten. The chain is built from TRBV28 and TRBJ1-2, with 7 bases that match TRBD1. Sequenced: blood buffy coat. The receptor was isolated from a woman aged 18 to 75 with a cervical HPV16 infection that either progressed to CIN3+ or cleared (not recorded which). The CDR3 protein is CASRDSAYGYTF. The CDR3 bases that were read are TGTGCCAGCCGGGACAGTGCGTACGGC.